The 26 T cell receptor beta chains below come from one sample, sequenced in a study of patients and donors after allogeneic stem cell transplantation. TCRdb independently ran MiXCR on the RT-PCR reads; one entry per CDR3 protein. The top ten clones hold about 9.9% of a sample with around 200,000 distinct CDR3 sequences, over 30% of them seen once. The sample consisted of blood, either unsorted or a sorted T cell fraction (not recorded which). These receptor sequences come from a human donor who was either an allogeneic HSCT recipient or a stem cell or donor lymphocyte infusion donor (not recorded which). It is not recorded whose cells these are; they may come from a transplant donor.

This clonotype was seen more than once but under ten times. The chain is built from TRBV5-1 and TRBJ1-1; D may be TRBD1 (5 bases). V dropped 0 bases and J dropped 5 bases, with 20 bases sitting between them. The CDR3 length is 17 residues. Germline V lookup: CDR1 SGHRS, CDR2 YFSETQ. The CDR3 DNA is TGCGCCAGCAGCTTGGTATTTGCGGGGGGAAGAGGGACTGAAGCTTTCTTT. This translates into CASSLVFAGGRGTEAFF.

This clonotype was counted only a few times. The chain employs TRBV24-1 and TRBJ2-3, with D unresolved. Germline assignment: CDR1 KGHDR and CDR2 SFDVKD. Trimming shortened V by 4 bases and J by 6 bases, and 10 bases separated the two germline ends. CDR3 length: 13 residues. This chain's CDR3 is CATSDPFRDTQYF. The CDR3 bases are TGTGCCACCAGTGACCCCTTCAGGGATACGCAGTATTTT.

J is TRBJ1-2 and V is TRBV20-1; no clear D. The CDR3 runs to 12 residues. V gave up 5 bases and J gave up 5 bases, with 12 bases separating them. Per the germline V gene, CDR1 is DFQATT and CDR2 is SNEGSKA (reference sequence). CDR3 region: CSASTSAYGYTF. For the CDR3, the DNA is TGCAGTGCTTCCACATCGGCATATGGCTACACCTTC.

The chain is built from TRBV14 and TRBJ2-7, with 11 bases fitting TRBD1. The CDR3 sequence is 14 residues long. CDR1 is SGHDN, CDR2 FVKESK, per germline. J lost 2 bases, V lost 9 bases, and 6 bases had no gene match. The DNA for the CDR3 is TGTGCCAGGATGGACAGGGGGCGAGCCTACGAGCAGTACTTC. Protein sequence: CARMDRGRAYEQYF.

The rearrangement uses TRBV15 and TRBJ2-1; TRBD1 matches 7 bases. Germline assignment: CDR1 LNHNV and CDR2 YYDKDF (reference sequence). After removal of 5 bases from V and 4 bases from J, the junction contained 8 bases not matched to a gene. There are 15 residues in the CDR3. The CDR3 DNA reads TGTGCCACCAGCTATTCCGGGACAGCTTACAATGAGCAGTTCTTC. Its protein product is CATSYSGTAYNEQFF.

The sample holds a few counts of this clonotype. The CDR3: CASSRTREGKLFF. CDR3 DNA sequence: TGTGCCAGCAGTAGGACGCGGGAAGGAAAACTGTTTTTT. This chain uses TRBV6-5 with TRBJ1-4; D remains unclear. The CDR3 has 13 amino acids. V lost 5 bases and J lost 10, with 14 bases in between. Germline assignment: CDR1 MNHEY and CDR2 SVGAGI.

A few counts support this clonotype. The chain couples TRBV21-1 to TRBJ1-5; the DNA was not used to check the table's D call, TRBD1. TRBV21-1 is flagged as a pseudogene. The length of the CDR3 is 16 residues. The CDR3 DNA follows: TGTGCCAGCAGCAAAGCCCCGTTAAGGGGGAATCAGCCCCAGCATTTT. Protein: CASSKAPLRGNQPQHF.

The chain has TRBV10-3 and TRBJ1-1, with a tentative D call TRBD1 (5 bases). With 8 bases removed from V and 1 base from J, the gap between germline ends came to 11 bases. This CDR3 spans 13 amino acids. Germline V gives CDR1 ENHRY, CDR2 SYGVKD. This CDR3 reads CAIVGQPNTEAFF. The CDR3 DNA reads as TGTGCCATCGTGGGGCAGCCGAACACTGAAGCTTTCTTT.

The chain employs TRBV2 and TRBJ2-7, with D perhaps matching TRBD2 (6 bases). Germline V gene sequence: CDR1 SNHLY, CDR2 FYNNEI. There are 14 residues in the CDR3. V lost 7 bases and J lost 2, with 15 bases in between. CDR3 protein: CASTLREVAYEQYF. The DNA of the CDR3 is TGTGCCAGCACCCTCAGGGAGGTAGCCTACGAGCAGTACTTC.

This rearrangement joins TRBV18 to TRBJ1-2, with D unresolved. V lost 3 bases and J lost 4, with 12 bases in between. This CDR3 comprises 14 residues. Germline values: CDR1 KGHSH, CDR2 LQKENI. Here the CDR3 DNA reads TGTGCCAGCTCACCCGGCAGAGAGGGCTATGGCTACACCTTC. This gives the protein CASSPGREGYGYTF.

This rearrangement joins TRBV19 to TRBJ1-1; TRBD1 might be the D (5 bases). In germline, CDR1 is LNHDA, CDR2 SQIVND (reference sequence). The CDR3 totals 17 residues. Trimming shortened V by 3 bases and J by 0 bases, and 17 bases separated the two germline ends. This CDR3 reads CASSMPGRQGLNTEAFF. The CDR3 nucleotides read TGTGCCAGTAGTATGCCCGGGCGGCAGGGCCTGAACACTGAAGCTTTCTTT.

The table lists this clonotype with a few counts. The chain recombines TRBV4-3 with TRBJ2-3, with 9 bases identical to TRBD1. Trimming at V came to 1 base and at J to 4 bases, leaving 3 bases not matched to a gene. CDR1 and CDR2 from the germline V gene are LGHNA and YSLEER. The CDR3 consists of 15 residues. In DNA form, the CDR3 reads TGCGCCAGCAGCCAAGGACAGGGGGTGGCAGATACGCAGTATTTT. Amino acids: CASSQGQGVADTQYF.

CDR3 sequence reads: CASSLALPSGGADTQYF. In DNA form, the CDR3 reads TGTGCCAGCAGCTTAGCGCTCCCCAGCGGGGGGGCAGATACGCAGTATTTT. The chain combines TRBV7-9 with TRBJ2-3; TRBD2 matches at 10 bases. Germline trimming cut 0 bases from V and 4 bases from J; bases unmatched to any gene: 7. The CDR3 extends over 17 amino acids. Germline values: CDR1 SEHNR, CDR2 FQNEAQ (reference sequence).

Written as DNA, the CDR3 is TGTGCCAGCAGTTTGAAGGCCCAGTGGACTGAAGCTTTCTTT. Translation gives CASSLKAQWTEAFF. J is TRBJ1-1 and V is TRBV12-3 or TRBV12-4; D is undetermined. This CDR3 comprises 14 residues. With 3 bases removed from V and 5 bases from J, the gap between germline ends came to 13 bases.

The rearrangement links TRBV18 to TRBJ1-1, with D tentatively TRBD1 (5 bases). The CDR3 runs to 15 residues. The ends were cut back, 3 bases at V and 2 bases at J, with 13 bases in the middle. CDR1 and CDR2 from the germline V gene are KGHSH and LQKENI. The CDR3 DNA sequence: TGTGCCAGCTCACCTCGGGGGACGGCTAACACTGAAGCTTTCTTT. It encodes CASSPRGTANTEAFF.

The rearrangement uses TRBV27 and TRBJ1-5; D is uncertain. Trimming left V 3 bases short and J 3 bases short, with 12 bases between. The CDR3 extends over 15 amino acids. Germline-derived CDR1 and CDR2 are MNHEY and SMNVEV (reference sequence). The CDR3 coding sequence is TGTGCCAGCAGTTTGGCGGGCGGATTCAATCAGCCCCAGCATTTT. Amino acids: CASSLAGGFNQPQHF.

V and J are TRBV20-1 and TRBJ1-2; weak D call: TRBD1 (6 bases). V was shortened by 0 bases and J by 4 bases, with 12 bases between the two germline ends. The CDR3 has 14 amino acids. Germline V gene data show CDR1 as DFQATT and CDR2 as SNEGSKA (reference sequence). The CDR3, as DNA: TGCAGTGCTAGAGAGGCCAGGGGAAGCTATGGCTACACCTTC. It specifies CSAREARGSYGYTF.

The rearrangement joins TRBV6-2 or TRBV6-3 to TRBJ2-5; the D is unclear. Germline V gives CDR1 MNHEY, CDR2 SVGEGT. Trimming removed 7 bases at V and 2 bases at J, with 11 bases between. CDR3 length equals 13 residues. The CDR3 DNA reads TGTGCCAGCATCCACGGGCTACAAGAGACCCAGTACTTC. Translating gives CASIHGLQETQYF.

The J gene is TRBJ1-1, the V gene TRBV4-2; D is perhaps TRBD1 (5 bases). This CDR3 comprises 15 residues. Germline V gene lookup returns CDR1 LGHNA and CDR2 YNFKEQ. V was cut by 1 base and J by 5 bases, with 14 bases left in between. CDR3 loop: CASSQVRQGRTEAFF. The CDR3 nucleotides are TGTGCCAGCAGCCAAGTGAGGCAGGGTAGGACTGAAGCTTTCTTT.

This sequence joins TRBV6-4 and TRBJ2-2; no clear D gene. The germline CDR1 and CDR2 sequences are MRHNA and SNTAGT. Trimming left V 2 bases short and J 3 bases short, with 4 bases between. This CDR3 spans 13 amino acids. The CDR3 DNA follows: TGTGCCAGCAGTGACACAGACACCGGGGAGCTGTTTTTT. Translating gives CASSDTDTGELFF.

The CDR3 sequence: CASSRYPPWGQRNTEAFF. The CDR3 nucleotides are TGTGCCAGCAGTCGTTACCCACCGTGGGGACAGAGGAACACTGAAGCTTTCTTT. The gene calls are TRBV28 and TRBJ1-1; 7 nucleotides align to TRBD1. CDR1 is MDHEN and CDR2 is SYDVKM in the germline V gene. The CDR3 consists of 18 residues. Trimming cost V 5 bases and J 1 base; bases outside gene matches: 16.

The chain is built from TRBV20-1 and TRBJ2-7; no clear D. The CDR3 is made up of 14 amino acids. V lost 5 bases, J lost 4 bases, and 18 bases lay in between. Germline CDR1 and CDR2: DFQATT and SNEGSKA (reference sequence). The CDR3 region is CSALLSGSTYEQYF. The CDR3 nucleotides read TGCAGTGCTCTGCTATCCGGGTCGACATACGAGCAGTACTTC.

This clonotype has just a few counts. The genes are TRBV28 and TRBJ1-6; D possibly corresponds to TRBD1 (6 bases). V was cut by 6 bases and J by 6 bases, with 15 bases left in between. CDR1 is MDHEN, CDR2 SYDVKM, per germline. The CDR3 is made up of 15 amino acids. As DNA, the CDR3 is TGTGCCAGCAGCTTTATACAGGGTCCTAATTCACCCCTCCACTTT. Translating it yields CASSFIQGPNSPLHF. The variable domain in full, with the rest retrieved from reference TRBV28 and TRBJ1-6, is DVKVTQSSRYLVKRTGEKVFLECVQDMDHENMFWYRQDPGLGLRLIYFSYDVKMKEKGDIPEGYSVSREKKERFSLILESASTNQTSMYLCASSFIQGPNSPLHFGNGTRLTVT.

The chain is built from TRBV5-5 and TRBJ2-7; D may be TRBD2 (5 bases). Germline V lookup: CDR1 SGHKS, CDR2 YYEKEE (reference sequence). The CDR3 totals 13 residues. Trimming removed 2 bases at V and 6 bases at J, with 12 bases between. CDR3 nucleotides: TGTGCCAGCAGCTTCGGGGAACTACGCGAGCAGTACTTC. It codes for CASSFGELREQYF. Supplemented by reference TRBV5-5 and TRBJ2-7, the full variable domain reads DAGVTQSPTHLIKTRGQQVTLRCSPISGHKSVSWYQQVLGQGPQFIFQYYEKEERGRGNFPDRFSARQFPNYSSELNVNALLLGDSALYLCASSFGELREQYFGPGTRLTVT.

The chain has TRBV21-1 and TRBJ2-3; the table names TRBD1, a call not compared with the DNA. TRBV21-1 is tagged as a pseudogene. The CDR3 sequence is 17 residues long. CDR3 coding DNA: TGTGCCAGCAGCAAAGCGCTTATGGGACAGGGCACAGATACGCAGTATTTT. This codes for CASSKALMGQGTDTQYF.

This sequence joins TRBV4-2 and TRBJ2-5, with no clear D. Germline CDR1 LGHNA, CDR2 YNFKEQ. The CDR3 sequence is 13 residues long. The V and J ends lost 1 base and 0 bases respectively, with 3 bases between them. CDR3 DNA: TGTGCCAGCAGCCAAGGACACCAAGAGACCCAGTACTTC. The encoded protein is CASSQGHQETQYF.